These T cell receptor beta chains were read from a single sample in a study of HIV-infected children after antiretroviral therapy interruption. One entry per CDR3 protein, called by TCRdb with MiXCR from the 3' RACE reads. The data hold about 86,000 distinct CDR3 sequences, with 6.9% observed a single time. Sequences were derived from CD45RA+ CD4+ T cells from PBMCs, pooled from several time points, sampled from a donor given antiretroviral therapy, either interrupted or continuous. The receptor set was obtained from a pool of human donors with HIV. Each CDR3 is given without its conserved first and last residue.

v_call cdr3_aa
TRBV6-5 AVRTSGTGYNEQF
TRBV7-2 ASSPDKRSTDTQY
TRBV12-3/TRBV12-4 ASSLVEGTEAF
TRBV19 ASSSAGTPIYEQY
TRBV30 AWSYRDNSPLH
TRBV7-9 ASSLDPRPILGNTIY
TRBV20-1 SATTPAGGGHIGGEQY
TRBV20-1 SASHRGDSYNSPLH
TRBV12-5 ASGLVLGLSGDEQF
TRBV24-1 ATSDSTRREQY
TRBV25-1 ASSLTGELF
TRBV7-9 ASSYNREVQETQY
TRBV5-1 ASIEGGEAF
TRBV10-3 AISGGQGKTYEQY
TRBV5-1 ASSSQGMIDTQY
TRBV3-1 ASSRQSLYSGNTIY
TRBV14 ASSQAQLTYEQY
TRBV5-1 ASSLTGANYGYT
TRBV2 ASSGTGIGNTEAF
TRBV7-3 ASSLTGVLRGGREQF
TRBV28 AVRAGNSPLH
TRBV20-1 SASPTGGYGYT
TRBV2 ASAEGGRVDEQF
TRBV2 ASSERLVRNIQY
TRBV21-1 ASSNRQGAGNQPQH
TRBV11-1 ASSKFGGLQETQY
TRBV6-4 ASSETSGFSSYNEQF
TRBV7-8 ASSADRGGEQY
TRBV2 ASLESTDTQY
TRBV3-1 ASSQERTPYNEQF
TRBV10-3 AISESPGGQPQH
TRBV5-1 ASSLDGTGSNQPQH
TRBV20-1 SAAPGPDPYEQY
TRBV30 AWSGVNEQF
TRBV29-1 SAANTEAF
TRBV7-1 ASRPYSGGNTEAF
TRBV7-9 ASSRNSGTGVNSPLH
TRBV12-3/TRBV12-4 ASSRTSGGAGYEQF
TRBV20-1 SANIPGQGSNQPQH
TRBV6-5 ASSYSRALAYEQY
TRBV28 ASSFWTDNIQY
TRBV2 ASVTGTSRITYEQY
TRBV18 ASSPQGWTTDTQY
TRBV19 ASSISPPGNSPLH
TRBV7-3 ASSLRRDMNTEAF
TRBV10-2 ASSADSYNEQF
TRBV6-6 ASSRPGSYEQY
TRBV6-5 ASSRQRTPGSPLH
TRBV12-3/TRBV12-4 ASSRGQAGVETQY